This T cell receptor beta chain was identified during a study of T cells in Graves' hyperthyroidism and ophthalmopathy (dated by TCRdb to about 2019). Background on the whole study: Peripheral blood was collected at initial diagnosis, before any treatment. To identify distinguishing TCR V-J signatures, a discovery cohort of 95 to 100 patients was used, comprising approximately 40 with Graves' ophthalmopathy and around 60 with stable Graves' hyperthyroidism. Prospective prediction of ophthalmopathy was tested in an independent validation cohort of fewer than 20 hyperthyroidism patients and some 17 patients who later progressed to ophthalmopathy. For training and testing, the roughly 100 patients in the discovery cohort were randomly divided in a 7:3 ratio. Thyroid tissue and blood T-cell repertoires from about six Graves' hyperthyroidism patients were also compared in the study. After blood sampling, hyperthyroidism patients were treated with methimazole at a starting dose of 30 mg daily, and ophthalmopathy patients were treated with high-dose intravenous methylprednisolone. According to the paper, TCR Vbeta CDR3 sequencing was carried out on about 140 peripheral blood samples, which came from fewer than 50 ophthalmopathy, fewer than 80 hyperthyroidism and about 17 progressor patients.

This clonotype appeared many times. Its specific antigen is unknown. No base quality values were provided; no much bigger clone lies one nucleotide off. Study-level results and caveats: In validation, progression to ophthalmopathy was predicted by the model with more than 65% sensitivity and 72.22% specificity, a median of about 6 months before onset. In cross-validation, a model built on a 13 V-J signature told ophthalmopathy apart from stable hyperthyroidism with over 85% sensitivity and 81% to 82% specificity, and in testing the same model reached 80%/75%. Most expanded thyroid clonotypes (frequency above 0.001) were also found in blood, which suggests that blood repertoires may mirror thyroid immune responses. No statistical method was used to fix the sample size in advance, and group allocation was not hidden from the investigators.

TCR beta CDR3 regions were amplified from RNA transcripts. The first round of RT-PCR for the TCR CDR3 was performed with the HTBI primer set and the Qiagen OneStep RT-PCR kit. Libraries were constructed in a second round of multiplex PCR, after which size selection and purification were performed. The libraries were sequenced on an Illumina HiSeq2000 using paired-end 100 bp reads. In the paper's pipeline: SOAPnuke was used to process the raw data, with reads discarded if the reads contained adapters or uncalled bases, had a mean Phred below 15, or lacked an exact constant-primer or identifier match. COPE v1.2.5 was used to merge the high-quality paired reads, and each unique nucleotide sequence was defined as a clonotype. Clonotypes were aligned to IMGT TRBV, TRBD and TRBJ reference segments using MiTCR v1.1. The analysis was restricted to V-J combinations with a frequency above 0.0001, which together covered around 99% of the repertoires. The TCS score was defined as F50 (clonal expansion) divided by E x V (chaos), with BLOSUM62-based TCRdist calculated between CDR3 peptides within each V-J. Welch's t-statistics and random forest reduced some 510 V-J features to roughly 13, which were used in a naive Bayes classifier (R e1071). The public reads were run again by TCRdb, first through fastp at Q25 and then through MiXCR, and only productive beta chains were kept. Each entry is one CDR3 protein sequence, shown with its most common DNA and genes. The V and J calls here are based on TCRdb, not the publication. Counted in this sample were 250,000 to 300,000 distinct CDR3 sequences; more than 14% of them appeared once. The ten largest clones represent about an eighth of the sample.

Hyperthyroidism patients were newly diagnosed, had a disease duration of under 2 months, and were aged 18 to 65 years. The study excluded patients with uncontrolled infections, other autoimmune diseases, pregnancy or lactation. Diagnoses relied on clinical symptoms, serum thyroxine and TRAb, thyroid ultrasound and orbital computed tomography. Blood from progressor patients was drawn when they were first diagnosed with hyperthyroidism, before any ophthalmopathy symptoms appeared. PBMCs were separated from under 11 ml of fresh peripheral blood using Ficoll-Paque density gradient centrifugation. Progressor patients were first diagnosed with Graves' hyperthyroidism and then developed ophthalmopathy during follow-up. Total RNA was extracted using Trizol reagent, and RNA quality was assessed on an Agilent 2100 Bioanalyzer. Sequenced: blood. This TCR came from a woman aged 40-49 years with Graves' hyperthyroidism that later progressed to Graves' ophthalmopathy.

The CDR3 reads as follows: CSAGEGSGANVLTF. In nucleotide form, the sequence is TGCAGTGCTGGGGAGGGTTCTGGGGCCAACGTCCTGACTTTC. The chain couples TRBV20-1 to TRBJ2-6; the central 7 bases match TRBD2. CDR1 and CDR2 were assigned from the germline V gene (reference sequence) as DFQATT and SNEGSKA. The CDR3 holds 14 amino acids from the cysteine to the phenylalanine. Only CDR3 DNA remains: 42 bases, in frame from the first base. V lost 5 bases and J lost 1 base, and the count of bases not matched to a germline gene is 2.